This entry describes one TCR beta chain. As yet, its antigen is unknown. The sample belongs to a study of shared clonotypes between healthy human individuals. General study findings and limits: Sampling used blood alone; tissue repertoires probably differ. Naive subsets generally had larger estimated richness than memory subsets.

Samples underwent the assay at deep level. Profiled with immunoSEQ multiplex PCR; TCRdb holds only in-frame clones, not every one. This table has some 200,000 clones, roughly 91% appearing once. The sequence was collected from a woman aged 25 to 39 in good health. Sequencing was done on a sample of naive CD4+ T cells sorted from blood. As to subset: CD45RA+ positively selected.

This CDR3 is CASRRRQGEPPGQPQHF. CDR3 sequence (DNA): TGTGCCAGTAGACGCCGGCAGGGAGAACCCCCTGGGCAGCCCCAGCATTTT. The chain uses TRBV19 and TRBJ1-5; a possible D gene is TRBD1 (5 bases). Trimming pared 6 bases from V and 7 bases from J, leaving 25 bases between. CDR3 length: 17 residues. Germline assignment: CDR1 LNHDA and CDR2 SQIVND (reference sequence). The full variable domain, in which reference TRBV19 and TRBJ1-5 provide the parts outside the CDR3, is DGGITQSPKYLFRKEGQNVTLSCEQNLNHDAMYWYRQDPGQGLRLIYYSQIVNDFQKGDIAEGYSVSREKKESFPLTVTSAQKNPTAFYLCASRRRQGEPPGQPQHFGDGTRLSIL.